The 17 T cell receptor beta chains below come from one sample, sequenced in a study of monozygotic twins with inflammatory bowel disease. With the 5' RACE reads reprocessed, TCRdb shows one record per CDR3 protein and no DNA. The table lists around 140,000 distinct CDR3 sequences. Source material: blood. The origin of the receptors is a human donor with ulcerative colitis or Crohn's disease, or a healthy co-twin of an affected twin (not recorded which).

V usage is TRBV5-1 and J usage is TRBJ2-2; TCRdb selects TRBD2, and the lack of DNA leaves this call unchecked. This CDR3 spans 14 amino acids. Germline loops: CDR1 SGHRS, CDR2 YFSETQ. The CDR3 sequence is CASSGSASPGELFF.

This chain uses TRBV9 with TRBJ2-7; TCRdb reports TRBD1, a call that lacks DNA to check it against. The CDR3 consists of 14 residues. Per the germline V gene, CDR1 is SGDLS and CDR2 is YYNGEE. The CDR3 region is CASSVGGGAYEQYF. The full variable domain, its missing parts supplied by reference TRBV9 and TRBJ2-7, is DSGVTQTPKHLITATGQRVTLRCSPRSGDLSVYWYQQSLDQGLQFLIQYYNGEERAKGNILERFSAQQFPDLHSELNLSSLELGDSALYFCASSVGGGAYEQYFGPGTRLTVT.

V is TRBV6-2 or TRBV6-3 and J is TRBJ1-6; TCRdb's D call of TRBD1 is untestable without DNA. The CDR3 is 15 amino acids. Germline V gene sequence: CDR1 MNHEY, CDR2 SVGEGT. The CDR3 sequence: CASSEFGTQNSPLHF.

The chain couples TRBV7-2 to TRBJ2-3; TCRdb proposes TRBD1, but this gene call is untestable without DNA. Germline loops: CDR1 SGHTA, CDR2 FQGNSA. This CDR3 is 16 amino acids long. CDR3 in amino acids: CASSLNGGSTRDTQYF.

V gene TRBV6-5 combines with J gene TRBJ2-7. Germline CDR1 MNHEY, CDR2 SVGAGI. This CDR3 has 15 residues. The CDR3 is CASSYRSPSSYEQYF.

CDR3 sequence: CSARLSGPYNEQFF. The chain employs TRBV20-1 and TRBJ2-1. CDR1 DFQATT and CDR2 SNEGSKA come from the germline V gene (reference sequence). CDR3 length: 14 residues.

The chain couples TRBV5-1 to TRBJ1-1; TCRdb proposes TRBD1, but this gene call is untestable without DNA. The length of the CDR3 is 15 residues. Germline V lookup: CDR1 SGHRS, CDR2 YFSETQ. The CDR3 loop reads CASSLLPGANTEAFF.

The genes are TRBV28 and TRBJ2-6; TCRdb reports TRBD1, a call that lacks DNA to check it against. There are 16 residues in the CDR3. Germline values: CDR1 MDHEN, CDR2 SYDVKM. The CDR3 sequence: CASRDRPFSGANVLTF.

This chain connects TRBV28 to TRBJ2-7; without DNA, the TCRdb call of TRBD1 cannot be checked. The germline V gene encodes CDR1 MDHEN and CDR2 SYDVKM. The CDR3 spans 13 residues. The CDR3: CASRETGTYEQYF.

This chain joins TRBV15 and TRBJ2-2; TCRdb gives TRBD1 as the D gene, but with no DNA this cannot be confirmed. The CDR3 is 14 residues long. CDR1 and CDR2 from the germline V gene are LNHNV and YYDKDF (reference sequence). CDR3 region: CATGTGTNTGELFF.

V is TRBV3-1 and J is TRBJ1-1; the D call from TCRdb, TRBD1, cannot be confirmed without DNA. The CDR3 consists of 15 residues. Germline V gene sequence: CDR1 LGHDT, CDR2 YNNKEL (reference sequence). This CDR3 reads CASSQATGIPTEAFF.

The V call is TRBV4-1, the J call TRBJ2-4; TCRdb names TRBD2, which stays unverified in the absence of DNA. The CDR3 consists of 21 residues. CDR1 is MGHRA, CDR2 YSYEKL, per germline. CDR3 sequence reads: CASSQVPTSGSNPVAKNIQYF.

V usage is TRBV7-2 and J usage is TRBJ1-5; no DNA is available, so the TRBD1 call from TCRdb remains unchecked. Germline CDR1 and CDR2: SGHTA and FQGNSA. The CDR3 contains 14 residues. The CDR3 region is CASSLSGANQPQHF.

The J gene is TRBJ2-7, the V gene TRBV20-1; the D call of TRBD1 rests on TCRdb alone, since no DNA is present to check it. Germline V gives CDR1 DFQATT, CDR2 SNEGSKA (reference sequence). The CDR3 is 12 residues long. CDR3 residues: CSADEQGHEQYF.

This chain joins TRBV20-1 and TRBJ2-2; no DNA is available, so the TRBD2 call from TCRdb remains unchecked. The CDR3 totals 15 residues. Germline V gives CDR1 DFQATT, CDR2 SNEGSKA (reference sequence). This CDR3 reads CSARPPVTSAGELFF.

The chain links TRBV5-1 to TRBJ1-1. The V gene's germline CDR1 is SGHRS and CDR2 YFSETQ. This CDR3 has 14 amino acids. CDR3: CASSLAGENTEAFF.

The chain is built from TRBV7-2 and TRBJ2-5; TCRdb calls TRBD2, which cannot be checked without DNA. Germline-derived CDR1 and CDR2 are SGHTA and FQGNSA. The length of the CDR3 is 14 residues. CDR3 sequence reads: CASSAVRGGETQYF.